The 22 T cell receptor beta chains presented below share a single source sample, sequenced in a study of blood T cell repertoires in COVID-19. The assay was immunoSEQ multiplex PCR, and TCRdb's table has in-frame clones only and misses some. The sample lists 55,000 to 70,000 clones; about 81% were seen once. Material: peripheral blood. The receptor source for this set is a man at least 80 years old with acute or convalescent COVID-19.

The rearrangement links TRBV28 to TRBJ1-5; TRBD1 aligns across 9 bases. Trimming at V came to 6 bases and at J to 3 bases, leaving 3 bases not matched to a gene. From germline, CDR1 is MDHEN and CDR2 SYDVKM. This CDR3 has 14 amino acids. CDR3 amino acids: CASRRDRANQPQHF. The CDR3 nucleotides read TGTGCCAGCAGGCGGGACAGGGCCAATCAGCCCCAGCATTTT.

The rearrangement joins TRBV7-8 to TRBJ2-1, with 12 positions matching TRBD2. This CDR3 comprises 15 residues. Per the germline V gene, CDR1 is SGHVS and CDR2 is FQNEAQ. V shed 8 bases, J shed 8 bases, and the junction held 10 bases outside the gene matches. The CDR3 here is CASGPLAGGPYEQFF. The CDR3 nucleotides are TGTGCCAGCGGACCTCTAGCGGGAGGGCCATATGAGCAGTTCTTC.

With respect to this clone: Other DNA sequences within the sample encode an identical CDR3. The J gene is TRBJ2-7, the V gene TRBV7-8, with D maybe TRBD1 (6 bases). Trimming cost V 5 bases and J 5 bases, with 19 bases left between them. There are 15 residues in the CDR3. Germline CDR1 SGHVS, CDR2 FQNEAQ. The CDR3 DNA follows: TGTGCCAGCAGCCCACCGGGACAAGGGCGACACGAGCAGTACTTC. This gives the protein CASSPPGQGRHEQYF.

CDR3 protein: CASSSGGTEAFF. DNA of the CDR3: TGTGCCAGCAGTTCGGGGGGCACTGAAGCTTTCTTT. J is TRBJ1-1 and V is TRBV12-3 or TRBV12-4, with TRBD1 as a possible D gene (5 bases). The CDR3 runs 12 residues. The V end was cut by 4 bases, the J end by 4 bases, with 7 bases between.

The rearrangement joins TRBV5-1 to TRBJ2-2; 7 nucleotides agree with TRBD1. V was pared by 0 bases and J by 3 bases, with 2 bases of the junction left unmatched. Per the germline V gene, CDR1 is SGHRS and CDR2 is YFSETQ. This CDR3 has 15 amino acids. The CDR3 sequence: CASSLDRGHTGELFF. CDR3 in DNA: TGCGCCAGCAGCTTGGACAGGGGCCACACCGGGGAGCTGTTTTTT.

There are a few counts of this clone. The chain is built from TRBV27 and TRBJ1-1, with 7 bases fitting TRBD1. The length of the CDR3 is 14 residues. V shed 5 bases and J 5 bases; nucleotides not matched to a gene: 8. Germline CDR1 and CDR2: MNHEY and SMNVEV (reference sequence). The CDR3 reads CASSNRQGRTEAFF. CDR3 bases: TGTGCCAGCAGTAACCGACAGGGTCGGACTGAAGCTTTCTTT.

The chain couples TRBV7-9 to TRBJ2-7; a weak D match, TRBD2 (6 bases). Germline assignment: CDR1 SEHNR and CDR2 FQNEAQ (reference sequence). V was shortened by 4 bases and J by 3 bases, with 10 bases between the two germline ends. This CDR3 spans 13 amino acids. This CDR3 reads CASSSGTYYEQYF. As DNA, the CDR3 is TGTGCCAGCAGCTCCGGGACTTACTACGAGCAGTACTTC.

The V call is TRBV28, the J call TRBJ2-2, with 8 positions matching TRBD2. Germline loops: CDR1 MDHEN, CDR2 SYDVKM. V shed 8 bases, J shed 1 base, and the junction held 9 bases outside the gene matches. This CDR3 region has 16 residues. Written as DNA, the CDR3 is TGTGCCAGCCGCCTAGCGGGTGGTTTGAACACCGGGGAGCTGTTTTTT. Protein sequence: CASRLAGGLNTGELFF.

This chain links TRBV7-9 with TRBJ2-1; 7 bases map to TRBD1. The CDR3 loop spans 15 amino acids. Germline lookup yields CDR1 SEHNR and CDR2 FQNEAQ (reference sequence). J was trimmed by 8 bases and V by 5 bases; bases with no gene match: 12. CDR3 DNA: TGTGCCAGCAGCATCCGGGACAGCCCAGGGGATGAGCAGTTCTTC. It is translated as CASSIRDSPGDEQFF.

The CDR3 DNA reads TGTGCCAGCAGCCAACCAGGGGGCTATGGCTACACCTTC. This sequence encodes CASSQPGGYGYTF. The V gene is TRBV4-2, the J gene TRBJ1-2; 7 nucleotides line up with TRBD1. This CDR3 is built from 13 residues. V shed 2 bases and J 4 bases; nucleotides not matched to a gene: 1. From germline, CDR1 is LGHNA and CDR2 YNFKEQ.

This rearrangement joins TRBV9 to TRBJ2-3; 7 nucleotides line up with TRBD2. The length of the CDR3 is 16 residues. Germline values: CDR1 SGDLS, CDR2 YYNGEE. The V gene end was trimmed by 0 bases and the J gene end by 3 bases; junction bases not matched to a gene: 7. As DNA, the CDR3 is TGTGCCAGCAGCGTAGAGACCCTCGGGGGGACAGATACGCAGTATTTT. Translating gives CASSVETLGGTDTQYF.

The chain has TRBV9 and TRBJ2-3; 8 bases fit TRBD2. Germline lookup yields CDR1 SGDLS and CDR2 YYNGEE. J lost 1 base, V lost 3 bases, and 7 bases had no gene match. This CDR3 region has 16 residues. Here the CDR3 reads CASSARRGLGTDTQYF. DNA for the CDR3: TGTGCCAGCAGCGCGCGAAGGGGACTAGGCACAGATACGCAGTATTTT. The full variable domain, its missing parts supplied by reference TRBV9 and TRBJ2-3, is DSGVTQTPKHLITATGQRVTLRCSPRSGDLSVYWYQQSLDQGLQFLIQYYNGEERAKGNILERFSAQQFPDLHSELNLSSLELGDSALYFCASSARRGLGTDTQYFGPGTRLTVL.

This sequence joins TRBV9 and TRBJ2-3; D gene uncertain. The germline V gene has CDR1 SGDLS and CDR2 YYNGEE. The CDR3 is 12 residues long. The ends were cut back, 1 base at V and 4 bases at J, with 4 bases in the middle. The CDR3 nucleotides are TGTGCCAGCAGCGTATCGTCAGATACGCAGTATTTT. This codes for CASSVSSDTQYF.

This clone was detected once. The chain combines TRBV30 with TRBJ2-3; TRBD2 aligns across 11 bases. Germline V gives CDR1 GTSNPN, CDR2 SVGIG (reference sequence). V dropped 3 bases and J dropped 1; count of bases not matched to a gene: 0. The CDR3 loop spans 14 amino acids. CDR3 region: CAWRTSGGTDTQYF. In DNA form, the CDR3 reads TGTGCCTGGAGGACTAGCGGGGGCACAGATACGCAGTATTTT.

The chain has TRBV20-1 and TRBJ1-6; D ambiguous. This CDR3 contains 13 residues. With 3 bases removed from V and 3 bases from J, the gap between germline ends came to 6 bases. Germline V gene data show CDR1 as DFQATT and CDR2 as SNEGSKA (reference sequence). The CDR3 spells CSASFSYNSPLHF. CDR3 nucleotides: TGCAGTGCTAGTTTCAGCTATAATTCACCCCTCCACTTT.

CDR3: CASSPGTSGSYEQYF. In DNA, the CDR3 is TGTGCCAGCTCACCGGGGACTAGCGGATCCTACGAGCAGTACTTC. The chain joins TRBV18 to TRBJ2-7, with 11 bases aligning to TRBD2. CDR3 length: 15 amino acids. V gave up 3 bases and J gave up 1 base; unmatched junction bases: 2. The germline V gene has CDR1 KGHSH and CDR2 LQKENI.

V and J are TRBV28 and TRBJ1-5, with 7 bases matching TRBD1. The V segment lost 6 bases and the J segment 1 base; nucleotides outside the gene matches: 6. CDR1 is MDHEN and CDR2 is SYDVKM in the germline V gene. This CDR3 region has 15 residues. CDR3 nucleotide sequence: TGTGCCAGCAGAGAACAGGGGAGGAGCAATCAGCCCCAGCATTTT. It codes for CASREQGRSNQPQHF.

The J gene is TRBJ2-5, the V gene TRBV5-6; D perhaps matches TRBD1 (6 bases). V gave up 4 bases and J gave up 1 base, with 23 bases separating them. This CDR3 spans 18 amino acids. Germline lookup yields CDR1 SGHDT and CDR2 YYEEEE. The CDR3 DNA reads as TGTGCCAGCAGCCAAATCATCGGGACACCACCGTTCCAAGAGACCCAGTACTTC. Amino acid sequence: CASSQIIGTPPFQETQYF. The entire variable domain, with the rest obtained from reference TRBV5-6 and TRBJ2-5, is as follows: DAGVTQSPTHLIKTRGQQVTLRCSPKSGHDTVSWYQQALGQGPQFIFQYYEEEERQRGNFPDRFSGHQFPNYSSELNVNALLLGDSALYLCASSQIIGTPPFQETQYFGPGTRLLVL.

The rearrangement uses TRBV5-1 and TRBJ2-7, with 10 bases fitting TRBD1. The ends lost 4 bases at V and 7 bases at J; junction bases unmatched: 8. This CDR3 is built from 14 residues. Germline lookup yields CDR1 SGHRS and CDR2 YFSETQ. The CDR3 bases are TGCGCCAGCAGCCTCGGGACAGGGGTGGTGGAGCAGTACTTC. Its translation: CASSLGTGVVEQYF. The full variable domain, its missing parts supplied by reference TRBV5-1 and TRBJ2-7, is KAGVTQTPRYLIKTRGQQVTLSCSPISGHRSVSWYQQTPGQGLQFLFEYFSETQRNKGNFPGRFSGRQFSNSRSEMNVSTLELGDSALYLCASSLGTGVVEQYFGPGTRLTVT.

The chain combines TRBV10-3 with TRBJ1-1; 7 bases are shared with TRBD1. The CDR3 consists of 13 residues. The V and J ends lost 6 bases and 4 bases, in that order; junction bases with no gene match: 5. The germline V gene has CDR1 ENHRY and CDR2 SYGVKD. In DNA form, the CDR3 reads TGTGCCATCAGGAGTGGACAGGTCACTGAAGCTTTCTTT. Its translation: CAIRSGQVTEAFF.

In this sample, this clone turned up once. Here the CDR3 reads CASSLGTQVEAFF. DNA for the CDR3: TGTGCCAGTAGTTTAGGGACTCAGGTGGAAGCTTTCTTT. The chain joins TRBV19 to TRBJ1-1; D possibly corresponds to TRBD1 (5 bases). Deletions cut 5 bases from V and 8 bases from J, with 15 bases between. Germline V gene lookup returns CDR1 LNHDA and CDR2 SQIVND (reference sequence). The CDR3 loop spans 13 amino acids. Full variable domain (rest looked up from reference TRBV19 and TRBJ1-1): DGGITQSPKYLFRKEGQNVTLSCEQNLNHDAMYWYRQDPGQGLRLIYYSQIVNDFQKGDIAEGYSVSREKKESFPLTVTSAQKNPTAFYLCASSLGTQVEAFFGQGTRLTVV.

The V call is TRBV30, the J call TRBJ2-7; D may be TRBD2 (5 bases). This CDR3 region has 17 residues. V gave up 1 base and J gave up 1 base, with 20 bases separating them. Germline CDR1 reads GTSNPN; CDR2 reads SVGIG (reference sequence). The CDR3 region has the DNA TGTGCCTGGAGTGCCCCGTCCGGGGTAGGGTATTCCTACGAGCAGTACTTC. Translating gives CAWSAPSGVGYSYEQYF.